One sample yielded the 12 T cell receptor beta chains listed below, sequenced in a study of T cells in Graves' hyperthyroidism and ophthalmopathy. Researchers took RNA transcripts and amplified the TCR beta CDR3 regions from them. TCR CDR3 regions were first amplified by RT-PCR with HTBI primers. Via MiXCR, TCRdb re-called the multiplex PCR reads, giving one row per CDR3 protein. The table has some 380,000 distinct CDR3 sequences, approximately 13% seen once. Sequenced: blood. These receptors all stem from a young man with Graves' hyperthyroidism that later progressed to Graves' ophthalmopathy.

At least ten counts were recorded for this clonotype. DNA for the CDR3: TGTGCCACCAGCAGAGCTAGCTCCTTTGGGGAGACCCAGTACTTC. Residues: CATSRASSFGETQYF. The chain recombines TRBV15 with TRBJ2-5; a possible D gene is TRBD2 (5 bases). Germline values: CDR1 LNHNV, CDR2 YYDKDF (reference sequence). This CDR3 has 15 residues. V lost 1 base, J lost 5 bases, and 14 bases lay in between.

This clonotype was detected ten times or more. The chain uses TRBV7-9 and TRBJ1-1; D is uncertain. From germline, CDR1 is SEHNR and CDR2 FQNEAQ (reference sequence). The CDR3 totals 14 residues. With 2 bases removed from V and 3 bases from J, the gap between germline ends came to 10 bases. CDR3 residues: CASSLFSDDTEAFF. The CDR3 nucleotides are TGTGCCAGCAGCTTATTTTCGGATGACACTGAAGCTTTCTTT.

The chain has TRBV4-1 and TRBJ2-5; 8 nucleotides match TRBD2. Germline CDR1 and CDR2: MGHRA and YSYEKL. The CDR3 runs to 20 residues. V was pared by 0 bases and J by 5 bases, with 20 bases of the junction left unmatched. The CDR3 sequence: CASSQEKRQASGTRGETQYF. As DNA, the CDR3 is TGCGCCAGCAGCCAAGAAAAACGCCAGGCGTCGGGGACTAGAGGCGAGACCCAGTACTTC.

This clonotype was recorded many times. The CDR3 loop is CASSLGDLDTEAFF. As DNA, the CDR3 is TGTGCCAGCAGCTTAGGGGATTTGGACACTGAAGCTTTCTTT. The gene calls are TRBV13 and TRBJ1-1; D unclear. V lost 0 bases to trimming and J lost 3 bases, with 8 bases between them. This CDR3 has 14 residues. Germline CDR1 is PRHDT and CDR2 is FYEKMQ (reference sequence).

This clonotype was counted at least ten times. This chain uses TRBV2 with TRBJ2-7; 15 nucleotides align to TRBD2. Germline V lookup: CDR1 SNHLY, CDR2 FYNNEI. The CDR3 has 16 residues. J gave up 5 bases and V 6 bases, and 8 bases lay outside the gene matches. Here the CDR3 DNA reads TGTGCCAGCAGCGCGGGACTAGCGGGGGGATTACACGAGCAGTACTTC. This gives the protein CASSAGLAGGLHEQYF.

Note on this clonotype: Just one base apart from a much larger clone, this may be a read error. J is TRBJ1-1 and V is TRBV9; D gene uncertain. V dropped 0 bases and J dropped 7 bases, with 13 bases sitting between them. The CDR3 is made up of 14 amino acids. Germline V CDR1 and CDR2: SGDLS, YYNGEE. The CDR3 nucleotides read TGTGCCAGCAGCGTAGAAGGCCGGCCGGATGAAGCTTTCTTT. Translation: CASSVEGRPDEAFF.

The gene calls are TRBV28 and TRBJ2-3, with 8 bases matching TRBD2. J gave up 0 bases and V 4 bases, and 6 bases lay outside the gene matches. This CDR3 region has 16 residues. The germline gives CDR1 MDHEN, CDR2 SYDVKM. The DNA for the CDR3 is TGTGCCAGCAGTTCCCCGGGGGGGGCTAGCACAGATACGCAGTATTTT. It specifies CASSSPGGASTDTQYF. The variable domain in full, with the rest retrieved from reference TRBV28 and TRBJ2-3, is DVKVTQSSRYLVKRTGEKVFLECVQDMDHENMFWYRQDPGLGLRLIYFSYDVKMKEKGDIPEGYSVSREKKERFSLILESASTNQTSMYLCASSSPGGASTDTQYFGPGTRLTVL.

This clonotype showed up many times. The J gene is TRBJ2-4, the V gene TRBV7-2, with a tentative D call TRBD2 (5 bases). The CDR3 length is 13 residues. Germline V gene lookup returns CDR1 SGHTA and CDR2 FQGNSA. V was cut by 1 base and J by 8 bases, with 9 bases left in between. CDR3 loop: CASSLGGLDIQYF. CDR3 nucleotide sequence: TGTGCCAGCAGCTTAGGAGGGTTGGACATTCAGTACTTC.

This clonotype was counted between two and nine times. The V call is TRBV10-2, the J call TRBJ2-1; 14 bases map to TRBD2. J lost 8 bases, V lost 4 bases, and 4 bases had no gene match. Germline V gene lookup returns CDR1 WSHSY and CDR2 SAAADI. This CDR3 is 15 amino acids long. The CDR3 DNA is TGCGCCAGCAGTGTCCGACTAGCGGGGGGGGATGAGCAGTTCTTC. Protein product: CASSVRLAGGDEQFF.

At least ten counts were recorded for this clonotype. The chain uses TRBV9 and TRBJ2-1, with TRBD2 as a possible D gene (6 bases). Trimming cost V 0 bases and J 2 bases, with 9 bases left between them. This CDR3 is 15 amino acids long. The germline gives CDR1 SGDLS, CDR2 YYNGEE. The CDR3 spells CASSVAGVAYNEQFF. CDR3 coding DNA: TGTGCCAGCAGCGTAGCGGGGGTGGCCTACAATGAGCAGTTCTTC.

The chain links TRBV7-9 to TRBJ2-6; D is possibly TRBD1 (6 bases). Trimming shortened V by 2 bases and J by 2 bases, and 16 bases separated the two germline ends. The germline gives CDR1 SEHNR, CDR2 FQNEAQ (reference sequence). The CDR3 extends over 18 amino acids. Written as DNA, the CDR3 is TGTGCCAGCAGCTTACCGGGACAAGGGAGAACTGGGGCCAACGTCCTGACTTTC. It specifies CASSLPGQGRTGANVLTF. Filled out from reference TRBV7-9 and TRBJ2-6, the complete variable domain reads DTGVSQNPRHKITKRGQNVTFRCDPISEHNRLYWYRQTLGQGPEFLTYFQNEAQLEKSRLLSDRFSAERPKGSFSTLEIQRTEQGDSAMYLCASSLPGQGRTGANVLTFGAGSRLTVL.

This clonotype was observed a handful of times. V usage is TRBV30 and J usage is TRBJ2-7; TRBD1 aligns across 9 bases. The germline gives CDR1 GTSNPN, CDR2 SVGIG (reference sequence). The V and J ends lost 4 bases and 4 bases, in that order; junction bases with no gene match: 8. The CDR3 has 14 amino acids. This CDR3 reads CAWTPGQGGYEQYF. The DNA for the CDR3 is TGTGCCTGGACACCGGGACAGGGAGGGTACGAGCAGTACTTC.